The rows below give T cell receptor beta chains drawn from one sample of a study of blood T cell repertoires in COVID-19. The method was immunoSEQ multiplex PCR; TCRdb's version includes in-frame clones alone and lacks a portion of them. The data contain 280,000 or so clones, approximately 91% of them seen just once; the ten biggest clones take up around 12%. The sequencing input was peripheral blood. The receptors come from an older woman with acute or convalescent COVID-19. CDR3s include the opening cysteine and the closing phenylalanine or tryptophan. Each record gives: D gene, V gene, clone size, J gene, CDR3 DNA, CDR3 protein. D genes are given only for firm matches. The size of a clone is reported for some rows only, either as once, few or many, or as a class for expanded clones.

>-|TRBV27|-|TRBJ2-1
TGTGCCAGCAGTTTAGGAAGGGGGAATGAGCAGTTCTTC
CASSLGRGNEQFF
>-|TRBV19|-|TRBJ1-2
TGTGCCAGTAAATATAGTGGAGTGTCCTATGGCTACACCTTC
CASKYSGVSYGYTF
>TRBD1|TRBV7-2|-|TRBJ1-5
TGTGCCAGCAGCTCGACAGGGGGCAGTAGTCAGCCCCAGCATTTT
CASSSTGGSSQPQHF
>TRBD1|TRBV7-2|few|TRBJ2-1
TGTGCCAGCAGCTTAGGGCCCTGGACAGGGGGCAATGAGCAGTTCTTC
CASSLGPWTGGNEQFF
>-|TRBV5-1|-|TRBJ2-1
TGCGCCAGCAGCTTGACGACTCGGAGCCCGGCGGCCGAGCAGTTCTTC
CASSLTTRSPAAEQFF
>-|TRBV6-5|-|TRBJ2-7
TGTGCCAGCAGTTACTCGACTGGCTTTCCCCCTGTCGAGCAGTACTTC
CASSYSTGFPPVEQYF
>-|TRBV4-3|-|TRBJ2-5
TGCGCCAGCGCAGGGAAGGAAGGAGAGACCCAGTACTTC
CASAGKEGETQYF
>TRBD1|TRBV5-6|-|TRBJ1-4
TGTGCCAGCAGCCTCTGGACAGGGGGCGGTGGTGAAAAACTGTTTTTT
CASSLWTGGGGEKLFF
>TRBD1|TRBV24-1|-|TRBJ2-2
TGTGCCACCAGTGATTTGCCGGACAGGGGAGCGAACACCGGGGAGCTGTTTTTT
CATSDLPDRGANTGELFF
>-|TRBV7-9|-|TRBJ1-6
TGTGCCAGCAGATCAATGGAACAGGTTAATTCACCCCTCCACTTT
CASRSMEQVNSPLHF
>TRBD1|TRBV27|-|TRBJ1-5
TGTGCCAGCAGTATACAGGGGATAAGCAATCAGCCCCAGCATTTT
CASSIQGISNQPQHF
>TRBD1|TRBV5-4|once|TRBJ2-3
TGTGCCAGCAGCTCCCGACAGGGGACAGATACGCAGTATTTT
CASSSRQGTDTQYF
>TRBD1|TRBV11-3|-|TRBJ2-5
TGTGCCAGCAGCTTAGGGGGGGACAGGTTCTTTACCCAGTACTTC
CASSLGGDRFFTQYF
>-|TRBV6-5|-|TRBJ2-1
TGTGCCAGCAGACCCGGACAGATTTCCTACAATGAGCAGTTCTTC
CASRPGQISYNEQFF
>TRBD2|TRBV6-1|-|TRBJ2-5
TGTGCCAGCAGTGAAAGCCTAGCGGGAGGGCCCGGTAACTTC
CASSESLAGGPGNF
>-|TRBV4-3|-|TRBJ2-3
TGCGCCAGCAGCCAAGATCAGGCTAGCACCCGAAGAAGCACAGATACGCAGTATTTT
CASSQDQASTRRSTDTQYF
>TRBD1|TRBV6-5|-|TRBJ2-2
TGTGCCAGCAGACCAGGGGGCAACGCCGGGGAGCTGTTTTTT
CASRPGGNAGELFF
>-|TRBV18|-|TRBJ1-6
TGTGCCAGCTCAGCCAGACAAGAGAATTCACCCCTCCACTTT
CASSARQENSPLHF